The 9 T cell receptor beta chains reported below all come from one sample, sequenced in a study of T cell repertoires in cytomegalovirus infection. No antigen has been identified for these receptors. One entry per CDR3 protein results from TCRdb running MiXCR on the reads. The sample shows roughly 990,000 distinct CDR3 sequences, roughly a third of them seen only once. Sequences were derived from cultured CD8+ T cells from PBMCs, sampled from culture after CMV antigen stimulation. These receptor sequences come from a human donor in good health (CMV status not recorded). Some clones in this sample may be carry-over from other donors' samples.

This clonotype has only a few counts. The chain has TRBV19 and TRBJ1-6; D remains unclear. There are 16 residues in the CDR3. Germline assignment: CDR1 LNHDA and CDR2 SQIVND (reference sequence). With 5 bases removed from V and 0 bases from J, the gap between germline ends came to 11 bases. CDR3 in amino acids: CASSLDGFSYNSPLHF. CDR3 sequence (DNA): TGTGCCAGTAGTTTGGACGGTTTCTCCTATAATTCACCCCTCCACTTT.

This clonotype was seen at least ten times. The chain has TRBV4-2 and TRBJ2-5; TRBD2 agrees at 11 bases. J was trimmed by 5 bases and V by 5 bases; bases with no gene match: 13. CDR1 and CDR2 (germline): LGHNA, YNFKEQ. This CDR3 has 17 amino acids. The CDR3 bases are TGTGCCAGCAGCAACCGCTTACTAGCGGGGGCTGCGGAGACCCAGTACTTC. Residues: CASSNRLLAGAAETQYF.

This clonotype appeared many times. The chain couples TRBV7-6 to TRBJ1-1, with 11 bases identical to TRBD1. V lost 6 bases and J lost 5; bases outside the gene matches: 5. There are 14 residues in the CDR3. Germline loops: CDR1 SGHVS, CDR2 FNYEAQ. CDR3 region: CASSPDRGHTEAFF. The CDR3, as DNA: TGTGCCAGCAGTCCGGACAGGGGGCATACTGAAGCTTTCTTT.

V and J are TRBV6-5 and TRBJ1-6, with D possibly matching TRBD1 (5 bases). Trimming removed 8 bases from V and 4 bases from J, with 9 bases in between. Germline CDR1 reads MNHEY; CDR2 reads SVGAGI. The CDR3 is made up of 13 amino acids. The CDR3 bases are TGTGCCAGCGGGGACGTTTATAATTCACCCCTCCACTTT. Protein product: CASGDVYNSPLHF.

This clonotype was counted ten times or more. J is TRBJ1-6 and V is TRBV7-2; 8 nucleotides align to TRBD1. Per germline, CDR1 SGHTA and CDR2 FQGNSA. V dropped 0 bases and J dropped 9; count of bases not matched to a gene: 7. There are 16 residues in the CDR3. CDR3 DNA: TGTGCCAGCAGCTTAGCCCCCAGGGGGCGAGGTTCACCCCTCCACTTT. This encodes CASSLAPRGRGSPLHF.

The chain combines TRBV20-1 with TRBJ2-3; TRBD2 matches at 11 bases. V shed 6 bases, J shed 4 bases, and the junction held 6 bases outside the gene matches. CDR3 length equals 14 residues. The germline V gene has CDR1 DFQATT and CDR2 SNEGSKA (reference sequence). The CDR3 reads CSAPLAGGPDTQYF. The CDR3 DNA reads as TGCAGTGCCCCCCTAGCGGGGGGCCCAGATACGCAGTATTTT.

About this clonotype: A much larger clone lies a single base off, so this may be a read error. This chain joins TRBV7-8 and TRBJ2-3; 7 bases agree with TRBD2. The ends lost 9 bases at V and 4 bases at J; junction bases unmatched: 10. The CDR3 is made up of 14 amino acids. CDR1 and CDR2 from the germline V gene are SGHVS and FQNEAQ. CDR3 residues: CASLSGGTPDTQYF. In nucleotides, the CDR3 is TGTGCCAGTTTGTCCGGGGGGACGCCAGATACGCAGTATTTT.

This clonotype occurred a few times. The rearrangement joins TRBV19 to TRBJ2-3, with D hard to call. V was clipped by 7 bases and J by 1 base, with 12 bases between them. This CDR3 region has 14 residues. From germline, CDR1 is LNHDA and CDR2 SQIVND (reference sequence). The CDR3 is CASKLAVRTDTQYF. Written as DNA, the CDR3 is TGTGCCAGTAAACTGGCGGTTCGCACAGATACGCAGTATTTT.

The rearrangement uses TRBV7-6 and TRBJ2-1, with 7 bases fitting TRBD1. Germline lookup yields CDR1 SGHVS and CDR2 FNYEAQ. The CDR3 sequence is 11 residues long. V lost 2 bases and J lost 15; bases outside the gene matches: 4. The CDR3 bases are TGTGCCAGCAGCTTAAAGGCAGGGGGGTTCTTC. Protein: CASSLKAGGFF.